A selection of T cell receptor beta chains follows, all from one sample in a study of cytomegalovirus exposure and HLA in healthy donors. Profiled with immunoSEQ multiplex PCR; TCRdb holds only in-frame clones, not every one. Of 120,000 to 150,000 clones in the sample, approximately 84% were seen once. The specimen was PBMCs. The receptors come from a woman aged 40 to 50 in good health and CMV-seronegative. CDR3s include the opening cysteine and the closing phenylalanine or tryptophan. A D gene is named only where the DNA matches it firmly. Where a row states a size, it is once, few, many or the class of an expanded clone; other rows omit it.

DNA: TGCGCCAGCAGCCAAGGTCTCGGGGGACCTAATTACGAGCAGTACTTC
CDR3: CASSQGLGGPNYEQYF
V: TRBV4-3
J: TRBJ2-7
size: -
D: -

DNA: TGTGCCAGTAGGGCGGGGCTCTACGAGCAGTACTTC
CDR3: CASRAGLYEQYF
V: TRBV6-5
J: TRBJ2-7
size: -
D: -

DNA: TGCGCCAGCAGTCGGGGACTAGCGGTGAACACCGGGGAGCTGTTTTTT
CDR3: CASSRGLAVNTGELFF
V: TRBV10-1
J: TRBJ2-2
size: -
D: TRBD2

DNA: TGTGCCAGCAGCTTCCGACTAGCGGATAACACCGGGGAGCTGTTTTTT
CDR3: CASSFRLADNTGELFF
V: TRBV7-9
J: TRBJ2-2
size: -
D: TRBD2

DNA: TGTGCCAGCAGCCCGGGACACTTTAGCAATCAGCCCCAGCATTTT
CDR3: CASSPGHFSNQPQHF
V: TRBV9
J: TRBJ1-5
size: once
D: -

DNA: TGTGCCAGCAGCCCCGAGCGGCTAGATACGCAGTATTTT
CDR3: CASSPERLDTQYF
V: TRBV7-3
J: TRBJ2-3
size: -
D: -

DNA: TGTGCCAGCAGTTTCAGGCAGGTTATCTCCCTCTACGAGCAGTACTTC
CDR3: CASSFRQVISLYEQYF
V: TRBV28
J: TRBJ2-7
size: few
D: -

DNA: TGTGCCAGCAGTGAATCTACAGGGTCTTGGCAGCCCCAGCATTTT
CDR3: CASSESTGSWQPQHF
V: TRBV25-1
J: TRBJ1-5
size: -
D: -

DNA: TGCGCCAGCAGTGAGTTGGCTCTAGCTAACTATGGCTACACCTTC
CDR3: CASSELALANYGYTF
V: TRBV10-2
J: TRBJ1-2
size: -
D: -

DNA: TGTGCCAGCAGTGCGTTATTGGCGGGAGTAACCCAGTACTTC
CDR3: CASSALLAGVTQYF
V: TRBV7-2
J: TRBJ2-5
size: -
D: TRBD2

DNA: TGTGCCAGCTCACCACAGACAGGGTATGAGCAGTACTTC
CDR3: CASSPQTGYEQYF
V: TRBV18
J: TRBJ2-7
size: -
D: TRBD1

DNA: TGTGCCAGCTCACCACCGAGACTAGCGGGAGTATCTCGGAATGAGCAGTTCTTC
CDR3: CASSPPRLAGVSRNEQFF
V: TRBV18
J: TRBJ2-1
size: -
D: TRBD2

DNA: TGCAGCGTGATGACAGGGTTAACAGATACGCAGTATTTT
CDR3: CSVMTGLTDTQYF
V: TRBV29-1
J: TRBJ2-3
size: few
D: TRBD1

DNA: TGTGCCATCAGTGGGGACAGGGGGGAGACCCAGTACTTC
CDR3: CAISGDRGETQYF
V: TRBV10-3
J: TRBJ2-5
size: -
D: TRBD1

DNA: TGTGCCAGTACTAGCGGGAGGGGCGCTAGCACAGATACGCAGTATTTT
CDR3: CASTSGRGASTDTQYF
V: TRBV19
J: TRBJ2-3
size: -
D: TRBD2

DNA: TGTGCCACCTCAATGTCAGGGTCTGATGGCTACACCTTC
CDR3: CATSMSGSDGYTF
V: TRBV15
J: TRBJ1-2
size: -
D: -

DNA: TGTGCCAGCAGCTCGGCCCTGAACACAGGGCTTGGCTACGAGCAGTACTTC
CDR3: CASSSALNTGLGYEQYF
V: TRBV11-2
J: TRBJ2-7
size: -
D: -

DNA: TGTGCCTGGAGTCGACAGGAGAACACTGAAGCTTTCTTT
CDR3: CAWSRQENTEAFF
V: TRBV30
J: TRBJ1-1
size: -
D: -

DNA: TGCGCCAGCAGCTTGGAGGCAGGGTCCTACGAGCAGTACTTC
CDR3: CASSLEAGSYEQYF
V: TRBV5-1
J: TRBJ2-7
size: -
D: -

DNA: TGTGCCAGCACAGATTCCGGGACTAGCGCAGATACGCAGTATTTT
CDR3: CASTDSGTSADTQYF
V: TRBV6-5
J: TRBJ2-3
size: -
D: TRBD2

DNA: TGTGCCAGCAGCTTGGGGGACAGTTCCTATGGCTACACCTTC
CDR3: CASSLGDSSYGYTF
V: TRBV5-4
J: TRBJ1-2
size: -
D: TRBD1

DNA: TGTGCCAGCAGCTTAGTTAGCGGGAGAAACACCGGGGAGCTGTTTTTT
CDR3: CASSLVSGRNTGELFF
V: TRBV7-2
J: TRBJ2-2
size: few
D: TRBD2

DNA: TGTGCCAGCGGACTAGCGGGAGGAAGCACAGATACGCAGTATTTT
CDR3: CASGLAGGSTDTQYF
V: TRBV7-2
J: TRBJ2-3
size: -
D: TRBD2

DNA: TGTGCCAGCAGCGGCTTAGAACTAGGAGGGACTGAAAAACTGTTTTTT
CDR3: CASSGLELGGTEKLFF
V: TRBV9
J: TRBJ1-4
size: -
D: -

DNA: TGCGCCAGCAGCCAAGAAGCAACCACGGGGCAGCCCCAGCATTTT
CDR3: CASSQEATTGQPQHF
V: TRBV4-1
J: TRBJ1-5
size: -
D: -

DNA: TGTGCCAGCTCACCCAGAGGATCAGGGGAAGGTTTTGGGCAGCCCCAGCATTTT
CDR3: CASSPRGSGEGFGQPQHF
V: TRBV18
J: TRBJ1-5
size: -
D: -

DNA: TGTGCCAGCAGCTTGGGTGGGGGGACCTACGGGGAGCAGTACTTC
CDR3: CASSLGGGTYGEQYF
V: TRBV5-4
J: TRBJ2-7
size: -
D: -

DNA: TGTGCCAGCAGTCAGGTGGCAGGGAGCAATCAGCCCCAGCATTTT
CDR3: CASSQVAGSNQPQHF
V: TRBV28
J: TRBJ1-5
size: -
D: -

DNA: TGTGCCAGCAGTGAACAAGTTCTAGCCAAAAACATCCAGTACTTC
CDR3: CASSEQVLAKNIQYF
V: TRBV6-1
J: TRBJ2-4
size: -
D: -

DNA: TGTGCCAGTGGGACAGGGAATTTTTACGAGCAGTACTTC
CDR3: CASGTGNFYEQYF
V: TRBV6-1
J: TRBJ2-7
size: -
D: TRBD1

DNA: TGTGCCAGCAGTGAGGGGCGGGGGAATGAGCAGTTCTTC
CDR3: CASSEGRGNEQFF
V: TRBV6-1
J: TRBJ2-1
size: -
D: TRBD2

DNA: TGTGCCAGCAGTGGGGAGTACCATTCCTACAATGAGCAGTTCTTC
CDR3: CASSGEYHSYNEQFF
V: TRBV25-1
J: TRBJ2-1
size: -
D: -

DNA: TGTGCCAGCAGGTATCAGGGGAACACTGAAGCTTTCTTT
CDR3: CASRYQGNTEAFF
V: TRBV2
J: TRBJ1-1
size: -
D: -

DNA: TGTGCCAGCAGTGATGGGACAGTCTATGGCTACACCTTC
CDR3: CASSDGTVYGYTF
V: TRBV2
J: TRBJ1-2
size: few
D: TRBD1

DNA: TGTGCCAGCAACGCGGGAGTACCCTACGAGCAGTACTTC
CDR3: CASNAGVPYEQYF
V: TRBV2
J: TRBJ2-7
size: -
D: TRBD2

DNA: TGTGCCAGCACCCGATCGAGGGACTACGAGCAGTACTTC
CDR3: CASTRSRDYEQYF
V: TRBV6-1
J: TRBJ2-7
size: -
D: -

DNA: TGTGCCAGCAGATTGGGGGCGGGAGTTAGTAATGAGCAGTTCTTC
CDR3: CASRLGAGVSNEQFF
V: TRBV7-3
J: TRBJ2-1
size: -
D: -

DNA: TGTGCCAGCAGCCCCCCGAACGGACAGGAAAAACTGTTTTTT
CDR3: CASSPPNGQEKLFF
V: TRBV7-9
J: TRBJ1-4
size: -
D: -

DNA: TGCGCCAGCAGTGGGGGGGACCTTAAATACGAGCAGTACTTC
CDR3: CASSGGDLKYEQYF
V: TRBV10-1
J: TRBJ2-7
size: -
D: -